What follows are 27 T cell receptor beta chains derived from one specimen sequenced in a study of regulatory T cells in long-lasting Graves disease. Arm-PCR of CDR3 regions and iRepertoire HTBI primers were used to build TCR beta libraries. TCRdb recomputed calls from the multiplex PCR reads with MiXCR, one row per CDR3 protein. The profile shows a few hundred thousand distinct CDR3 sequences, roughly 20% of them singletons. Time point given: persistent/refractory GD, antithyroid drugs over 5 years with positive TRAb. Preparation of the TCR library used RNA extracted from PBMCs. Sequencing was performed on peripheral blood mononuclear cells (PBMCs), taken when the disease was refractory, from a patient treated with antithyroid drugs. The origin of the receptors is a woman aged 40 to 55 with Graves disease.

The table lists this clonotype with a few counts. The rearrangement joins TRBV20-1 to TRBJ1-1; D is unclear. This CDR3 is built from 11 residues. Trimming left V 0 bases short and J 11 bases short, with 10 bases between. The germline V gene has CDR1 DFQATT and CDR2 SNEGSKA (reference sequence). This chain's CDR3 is CSARDKVLAFF. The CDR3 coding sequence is TGCAGTGCTAGAGATAAGGTCTTGGCTTTCTTT.

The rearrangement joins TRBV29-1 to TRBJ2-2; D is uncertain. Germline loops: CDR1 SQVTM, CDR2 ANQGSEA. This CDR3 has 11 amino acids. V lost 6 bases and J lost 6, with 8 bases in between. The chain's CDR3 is CSVDDAGELFF. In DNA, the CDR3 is TGCAGCGTCGACGACGCCGGGGAGCTGTTTTTT.

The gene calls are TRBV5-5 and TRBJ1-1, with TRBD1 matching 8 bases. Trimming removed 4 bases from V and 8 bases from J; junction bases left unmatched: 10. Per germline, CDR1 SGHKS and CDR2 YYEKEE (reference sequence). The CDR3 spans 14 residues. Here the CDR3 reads CASSLGTGQLEAFF. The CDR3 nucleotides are TGTGCCAGCAGCCTCGGGACAGGCCAACTCGAAGCTTTCTTT.

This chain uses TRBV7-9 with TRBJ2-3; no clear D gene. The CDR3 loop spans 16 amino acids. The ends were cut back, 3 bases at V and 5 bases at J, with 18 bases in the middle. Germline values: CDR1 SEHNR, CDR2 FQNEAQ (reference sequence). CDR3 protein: CASSFFGRANGDTQYF. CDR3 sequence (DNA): TGTGCCAGCAGCTTTTTCGGAAGGGCCAACGGAGATACGCAGTATTTT. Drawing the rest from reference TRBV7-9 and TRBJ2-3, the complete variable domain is DTGVSQNPRHKITKRGQNVTFRCDPISEHNRLYWYRQTLGQGPEFLTYFQNEAQLEKSRLLSDRFSAERPKGSFSTLEIQRTEQGDSAMYLCASSFFGRANGDTQYFGPGTRLTVL.

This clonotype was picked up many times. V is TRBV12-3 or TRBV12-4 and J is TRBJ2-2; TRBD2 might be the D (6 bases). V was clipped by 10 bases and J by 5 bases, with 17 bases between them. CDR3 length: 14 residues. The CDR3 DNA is TGTGCCACCCGTAGGGCGGGACGGACCGGGGAGCTGTTTTTT. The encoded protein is CATRRAGRTGELFF.

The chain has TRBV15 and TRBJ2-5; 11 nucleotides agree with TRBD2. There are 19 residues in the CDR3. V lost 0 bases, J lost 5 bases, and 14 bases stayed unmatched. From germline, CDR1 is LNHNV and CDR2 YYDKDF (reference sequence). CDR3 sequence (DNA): TGTGCCACCAGCAGAGAAACCCCCTGGATAGCGGGAGGGAGTGAGACCCAGTACTTC. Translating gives CATSRETPWIAGGSETQYF. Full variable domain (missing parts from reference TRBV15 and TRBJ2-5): DAMVIQNPRYQVTQFGKPVTLSCSQTLNHNVMYWYQQKSSQAPKLLFHYYDKDFNNEADTPDNFQSRRPNTSFCFLDIRSPGLGDTAMYLCATSRETPWIAGGSETQYFGPGTRLLVL.

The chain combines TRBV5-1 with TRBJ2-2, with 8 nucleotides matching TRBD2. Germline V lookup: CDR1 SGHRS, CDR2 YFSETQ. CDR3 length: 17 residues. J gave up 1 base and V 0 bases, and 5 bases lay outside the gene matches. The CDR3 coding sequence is TGCGCCAGCAGCTTGGTGCGGGGGGCGCAGAACACCGGGGAGCTGTTTTTT. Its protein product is CASSLVRGAQNTGELFF.

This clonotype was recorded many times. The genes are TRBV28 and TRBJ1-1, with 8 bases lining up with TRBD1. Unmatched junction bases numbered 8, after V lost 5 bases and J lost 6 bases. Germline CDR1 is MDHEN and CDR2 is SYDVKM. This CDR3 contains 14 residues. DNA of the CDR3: TGTGCCAGCAGTACATCGGACAGGGCATCTGAAGCTTTCTTT. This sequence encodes CASSTSDRASEAFF. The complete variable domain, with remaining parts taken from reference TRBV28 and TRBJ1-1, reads DVKVTQSSRYLVKRTGEKVFLECVQDMDHENMFWYRQDPGLGLRLIYFSYDVKMKEKGDIPEGYSVSREKKERFSLILESASTNQTSMYLCASSTSDRASEAFFGQGTRLTVV.

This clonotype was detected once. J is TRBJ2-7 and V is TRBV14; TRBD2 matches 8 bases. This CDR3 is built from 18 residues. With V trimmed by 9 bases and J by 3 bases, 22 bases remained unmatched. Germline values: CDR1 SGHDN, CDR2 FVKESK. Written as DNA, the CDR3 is TGTGCCAGGAACATGCCGGGACTAGTAAAAATCTACGGCTACGAGCAGTACTTC. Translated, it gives CARNMPGLVKIYGYEQYF.

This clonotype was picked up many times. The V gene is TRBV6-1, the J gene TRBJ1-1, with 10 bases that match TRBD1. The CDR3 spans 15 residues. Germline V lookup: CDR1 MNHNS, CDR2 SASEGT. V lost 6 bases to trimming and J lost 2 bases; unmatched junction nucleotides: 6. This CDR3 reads CASRGTGEDNTEAFF. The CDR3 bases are TGTGCCAGCAGGGGGACAGGGGAAGATAACACTGAAGCTTTCTTT.

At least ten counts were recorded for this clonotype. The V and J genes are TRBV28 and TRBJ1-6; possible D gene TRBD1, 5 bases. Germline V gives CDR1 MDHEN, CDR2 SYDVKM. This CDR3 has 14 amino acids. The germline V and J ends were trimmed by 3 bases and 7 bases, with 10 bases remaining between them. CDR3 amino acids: CASSFNRLNSPLHF. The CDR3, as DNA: TGTGCCAGCAGTTTTAACAGGCTGAATTCACCCCTCCACTTT.

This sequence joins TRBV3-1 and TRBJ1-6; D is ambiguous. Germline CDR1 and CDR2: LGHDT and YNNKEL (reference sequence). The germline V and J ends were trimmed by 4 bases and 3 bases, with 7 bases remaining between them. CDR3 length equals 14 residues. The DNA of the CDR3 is TGTGCCAGCAGCCTGGGAAACTATAATTCACCCCTCCACTTT. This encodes CASSLGNYNSPLHF.

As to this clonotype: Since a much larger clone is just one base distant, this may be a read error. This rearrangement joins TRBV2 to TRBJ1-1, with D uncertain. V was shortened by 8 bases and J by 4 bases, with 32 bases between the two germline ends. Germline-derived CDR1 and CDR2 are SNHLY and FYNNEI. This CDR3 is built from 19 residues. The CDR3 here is CASEVLVPPRAQLSTEAFF. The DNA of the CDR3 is TGTGCCAGCGAGGTCCTAGTCCCCCCCCGTGCTCAATTGAGCACTGAAGCTTTCTTT. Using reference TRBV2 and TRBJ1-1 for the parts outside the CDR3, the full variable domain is EPEVTQTPSHQVTQMGQEVILRCVPISNHLYFYWYRQILGQKVEFLVSFYNNEISEKSEIFDDQFSVERPDGSNFTLKIRSTKLEDSAMYFCASEVLVPPRAQLSTEAFFGQGTRLTVV.

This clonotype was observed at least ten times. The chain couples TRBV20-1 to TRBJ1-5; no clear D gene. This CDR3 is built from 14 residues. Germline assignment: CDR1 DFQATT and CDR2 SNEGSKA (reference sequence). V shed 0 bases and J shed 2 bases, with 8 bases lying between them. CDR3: CSARDNGGNQPQHF. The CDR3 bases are TGCAGTGCTAGAGATAACGGAGGCAATCAGCCCCAGCATTTT.

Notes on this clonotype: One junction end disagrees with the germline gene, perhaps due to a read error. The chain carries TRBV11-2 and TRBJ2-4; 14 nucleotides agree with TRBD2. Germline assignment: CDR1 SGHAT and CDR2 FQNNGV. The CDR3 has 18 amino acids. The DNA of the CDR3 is TGTGCCCGCAGCGCGGGGACTAGCGGGAGATGGGCCAAAAACATTCAGTACTTC. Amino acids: CARSAGTSGRWAKNIQYF.

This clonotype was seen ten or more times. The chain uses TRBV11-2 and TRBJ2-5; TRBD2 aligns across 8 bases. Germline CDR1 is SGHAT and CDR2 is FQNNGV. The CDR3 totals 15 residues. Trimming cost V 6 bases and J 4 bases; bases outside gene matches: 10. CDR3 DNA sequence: TGTGCCAGCAGTCATCCGGGACTAGTCCCAGAGACCCAGTACTTC. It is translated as CASSHPGLVPETQYF.

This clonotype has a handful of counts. CDR3 coding DNA: TGTGCCAGCAGTTACTCGATATCGGCAGGGGGACGCTATGGCTACACCTTC. Its protein is CASSYSISAGGRYGYTF. The chain carries TRBV6-2 or TRBV6-3 and TRBJ1-2, with TRBD1 matching 7 bases. The CDR3 is 17 residues long. From germline, CDR1 is MNHEY and CDR2 SVGEGT. V shed 0 bases and J 4 bases; nucleotides not matched to a gene: 11.

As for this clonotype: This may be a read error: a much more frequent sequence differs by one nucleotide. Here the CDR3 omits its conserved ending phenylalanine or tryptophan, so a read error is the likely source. The CDR3 loop reads CASSLGTSGNTGELFS. The CDR3 DNA reads as TGTGCCAGCAGCTTAGGGACTAGCGGAAACACCGGGGAGCTGTTTTCT. The chain joins TRBV11-2 to TRBJ2-2; the match to TRBD2 covers 10 bases. The trim removed 1 base at V and 2 bases at J, leaving 1 base unmatched. Germline V lookup: CDR1 SGHAT, CDR2 FQNNGV. The CDR3 runs 16 residues.

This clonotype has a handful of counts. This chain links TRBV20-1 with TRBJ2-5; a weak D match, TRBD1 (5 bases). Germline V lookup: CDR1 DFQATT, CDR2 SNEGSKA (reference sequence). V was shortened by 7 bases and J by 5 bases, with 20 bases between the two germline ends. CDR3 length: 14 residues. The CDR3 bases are TGCAGTGAAGCCCCGAGGACAAGCGTGGAGACCCAGTACTTC. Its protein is CSEAPRTSVETQYF.

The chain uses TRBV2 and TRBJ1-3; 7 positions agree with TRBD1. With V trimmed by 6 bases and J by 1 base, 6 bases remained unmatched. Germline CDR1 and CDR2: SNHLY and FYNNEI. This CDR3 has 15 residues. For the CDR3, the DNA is TGTGCCAGCAGCAATACACAGGGGTCTGGAAACACCATATATTTT. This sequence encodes CASSNTQGSGNTIYF.

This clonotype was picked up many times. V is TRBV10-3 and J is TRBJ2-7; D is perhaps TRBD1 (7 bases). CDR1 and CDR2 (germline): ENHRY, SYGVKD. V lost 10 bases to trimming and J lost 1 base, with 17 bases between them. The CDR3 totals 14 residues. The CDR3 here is CATVRGAPSYEQYF. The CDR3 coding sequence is TGTGCCACCGTCAGGGGGGCGCCGTCCTACGAGCAGTACTTC.

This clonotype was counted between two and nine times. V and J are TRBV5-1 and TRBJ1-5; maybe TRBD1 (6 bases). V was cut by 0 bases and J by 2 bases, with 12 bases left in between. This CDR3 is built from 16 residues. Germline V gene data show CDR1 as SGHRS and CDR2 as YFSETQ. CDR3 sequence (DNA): TGCGCCAGCAGCTTGGGAACAGGGATCGGCAATCAGCCCCAGCATTTT. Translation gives CASSLGTGIGNQPQHF.

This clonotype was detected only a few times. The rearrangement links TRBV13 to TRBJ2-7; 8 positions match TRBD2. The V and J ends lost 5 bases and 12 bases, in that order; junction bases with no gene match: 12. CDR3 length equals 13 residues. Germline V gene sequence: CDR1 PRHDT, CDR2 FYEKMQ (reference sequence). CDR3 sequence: CASSQGLAVKRYF. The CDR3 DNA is TGTGCCAGCAGCCAAGGACTAGCCGTCAAGCGGTACTTC.

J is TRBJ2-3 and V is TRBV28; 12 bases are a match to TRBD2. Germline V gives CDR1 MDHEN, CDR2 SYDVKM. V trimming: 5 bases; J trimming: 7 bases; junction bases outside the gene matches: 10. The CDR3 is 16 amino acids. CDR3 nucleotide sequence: TGTGCCAGCAGTCTTTCGACTAGCGGGAGAATAAATACGCAGTATTTT. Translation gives CASSLSTSGRINTQYF.

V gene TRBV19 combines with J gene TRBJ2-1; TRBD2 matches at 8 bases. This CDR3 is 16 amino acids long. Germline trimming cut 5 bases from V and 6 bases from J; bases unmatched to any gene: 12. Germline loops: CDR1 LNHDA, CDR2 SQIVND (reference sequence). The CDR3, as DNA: TGTGCCAGTAGTCGCGGGGGGTGGCAGGGAGGCAATGAGCAGTTCTTC. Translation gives CASSRGGWQGGNEQFF. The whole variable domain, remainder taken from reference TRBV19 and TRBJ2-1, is DGGITQSPKYLFRKEGQNVTLSCEQNLNHDAMYWYRQDPGQGLRLIYYSQIVNDFQKGDIAEGYSVSREKKESFPLTVTSAQKNPTAFYLCASSRGGWQGGNEQFFGPGTRLTVL.

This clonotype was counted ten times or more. The CDR3: CASSEWWVGPPEAHQPQHF. The CDR3, as DNA: TGTGCCAGCAGTGAATGGTGGGTAGGGCCTCCCGAGGCTCATCAGCCCCAGCATTTT. This rearrangement joins TRBV2 to TRBJ1-5; D gene uncertain. The CDR3 runs to 19 residues. With 2 bases removed from V and 5 bases from J, the gap between germline ends came to 25 bases. Germline loops: CDR1 SNHLY, CDR2 FYNNEI.

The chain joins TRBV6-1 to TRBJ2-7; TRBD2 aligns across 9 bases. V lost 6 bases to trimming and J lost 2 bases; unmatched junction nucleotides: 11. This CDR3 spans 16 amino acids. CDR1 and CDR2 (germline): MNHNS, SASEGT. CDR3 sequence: CASSSIRLADPYEQYF. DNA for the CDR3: TGTGCCAGCAGCTCCATCAGACTAGCGGACCCCTACGAGCAGTACTTC.